This is a list of T cell receptor beta chains from one sample in a study of blood T cell repertoires in COVID-19. Profiling relied on immunoSEQ multiplex PCR, and the TCRdb table lists in-frame clones only, not all of them. The sample gives around 41,000 clones, around 88% of which show up once; less than 55% is in the top ten. Sequenced sample: peripheral blood. The source is a woman of 80 years or more with active or convalescent COVID-19. CDR3s include the opening cysteine and the closing phenylalanine or tryptophan. The D gene is left open where the match is weak. A row's size may be missing; if present it is once, few, many or a size class.

cdr3_aa	cdr3_nt	j_call	v_call	cdr3_length	d_call	clone_size
CAISEDRQGQPQHF	TGTGCCATCAGTGAAGACCGACAGGGGCAGCCCCAGCATTTT	TRBJ1-5	TRBV10-3	14	TRBD1	NA
CAIAQGAYEQYF	TGTGCCATCGCGCAGGGGGCCTACGAGCAGTACTTC	TRBJ2-7	TRBV10-3	12	TRBD1	once
CASSFQTGLEAFF	TGTGCCAGCAGTTTTCAAACAGGGCTTGAAGCTTTCTTT	TRBJ1-1	TRBV6-6	13	NA	NA
CASSERASGRTDTQYF	TGTGCCAGCAGTGAAAGGGCTAGCGGCCGCACAGATACGCAGTATTTT	TRBJ2-3	TRBV2	16	TRBD2	NA
CASSSASGANTGELFF	TGTGCCAGCAGCTCGGCTAGCGGGGCAAACACCGGGGAGCTGTTTTTT	TRBJ2-2	TRBV7-3	16	TRBD2	NA
CASTERVGTEAFF	TGTGCCAGTACTGAACGGGTCGGCACTGAAGCTTTCTTT	TRBJ1-1	TRBV2	13	NA	NA
CASSPLQGAAEAFF	TGTGCCAGCAGCCCGTTACAGGGGGCGGCTGAAGCTTTCTTT	TRBJ1-1	TRBV3-1/TRBV3-2	14	TRBD1	NA
CSARSGETQYF	TGCAGTGCTAGATCCGGGGAGACCCAGTACTTC	TRBJ2-5	TRBV20-1	11	NA	NA
CASSLYSGTGVVNEQFF	TGTGCCAGCAGCTTATATTCCGGGACAGGGGTAGTCAATGAGCAGTTCTTC	TRBJ2-1	TRBV7-3	17	TRBD1	NA
CASSPGTGPGELFF	TGTGCCAGCTCGCCGGGGACAGGGCCTGGGGAGCTGTTTTTT	TRBJ2-2	TRBV18	14	TRBD1	NA
CASSHVQISHNQPQHF	TGCGCCAGCAGCCACGTACAGATATCACACAATCAGCCCCAGCATTTT	TRBJ1-5	TRBV4-1	16	NA	once
CASSRNRDHEKLFF	TGTGCCAGCAGTCGCAACAGGGATCACGAAAAACTGTTTTTT	TRBJ1-4	TRBV27	14	NA	NA
CASSDLPGRTDTQYF	TGTGCCAGCAGTGACCTACCGGGGAGGACAGATACGCAGTATTTT	TRBJ2-3	TRBV6-4	15	NA	NA
CAWTGTSSKGAGELFF	TGTGCCTGGACCGGGACTAGCTCTAAGGGGGCCGGGGAGCTGTTTTTT	TRBJ2-2	TRBV30	16	TRBD2	NA
CASSLGLAGADTQYF	TGTGCCAGCAGCCTGGGACTAGCGGGAGCGGATACGCAGTATTTT	TRBJ2-3	TRBV3-1/TRBV3-2	15	TRBD2	NA
CASSPDRVVETQYF	TGTGCCAGCTCACCGGACAGGGTTGTGGAGACCCAGTACTTC	TRBJ2-5	TRBV18	14	TRBD1	NA
CASSQLAGVSYNEQFF	TGTGCCAGCAGCCAACTAGCGGGAGTATCCTACAATGAGCAGTTCTTC	TRBJ2-1	TRBV7-9	16	TRBD2	NA
CAWRTEGHSNEQFF	TGTGCCTGGAGGACGGAGGGCCATTCCAATGAGCAGTTCTTC	TRBJ2-1	TRBV30	14	NA	NA
CASSQDAGQGYGYEQYF	TGTGCCAGCAGCCAAGATGCGGGACAGGGCTACGGTTACGAGCAGTACTTC	TRBJ2-7	TRBV4-2	17	TRBD1	NA
CATSRGQAGATEAFF	TGTGCCACCAGCAGAGGACAGGCGGGGGCCACTGAAGCTTTCTTT	TRBJ1-1	TRBV15	15	NA	NA
CASSLGYEDMETQYF	TGTGCCAGCAGCTTGGGCTATGAGGATATGGAGACCCAGTACTTC	TRBJ2-5	TRBV5-6	15	NA	medium-sized
CASTDPGQGAGEQYF	TGTGCCAGCACAGACCCGGGACAGGGGGCAGGCGAGCAGTACTTC	TRBJ2-7	TRBV28	15	TRBD1	few
CASPPGGRGSDTQYF	TGTGCCAGTCCCCCCGGAGGCAGGGGATCAGATACGCAGTATTTT	TRBJ2-3	TRBV28	15	NA	NA
CASSSHRGGEAFF	TGTGCCAGCAGCTCCCACAGGGGGGGTGAAGCTTTCTTT	TRBJ1-1	TRBV3-1/TRBV3-2	13	TRBD1	NA
CASRIRTDTEAFF	TGTGCCAGCAGAATTAGGACAGACACTGAAGCTTTCTTT	TRBJ1-1	TRBV2	13	NA	once
CASSPVIIPTGGTTRNTGELFF	TGTGCCAGCTCACCCGTAATAATCCCAACAGGGGGAACGACGAGGAACACCGGGGAGCTGTTTTTT	TRBJ2-2	TRBV18	22	TRBD1	NA
CASSSRLGLGANEKLFF	TGTGCCAGCAGCTCACGGCTAGGGTTGGGAGCTAATGAAAAACTGTTTTTT	TRBJ1-4	TRBV5-4	17	NA	NA
CASRRGPNYGYTF	TGTGCCAGCCGAAGGGGTCCAAACTATGGCTACACCTTC	TRBJ1-2	TRBV6-5	13	NA	NA
CASSLGEQYNSPLHF	TGTGCCAGCAGCTTAGGGGAGCAGTATAATTCACCCCTCCACTTT	TRBJ1-6	TRBV7-2	15	NA	NA
CASKAPGRETQYF	TGTGCCAGTAAAGCGCCCGGTAGGGAGACCCAGTACTTC	TRBJ2-5	TRBV19	13	NA	NA
CASSQVYSGRIGTGELFF	TGTGCCAGCAGCCAAGTCTATAGCGGGAGGATTGGCACCGGGGAGCTGTTTTTT	TRBJ2-2	TRBV4-2	18	TRBD2	NA
CSVQTGYYGYTF	TGCAGCGTTCAGACAGGGTACTATGGCTACACCTTC	TRBJ1-2	TRBV29-1	12	TRBD1	NA
CASSYRGKANEKLFF	TGTGCCAGCAGCTACAGGGGCAAAGCTAATGAAAAACTGTTTTTT	TRBJ1-4	TRBV7-2	15	TRBD1	NA
CASSPTVTLAKNIQYF	TGCGCCAGCAGCCCGACAGTTACTCTAGCCAAAAACATTCAGTACTTC	TRBJ2-4	TRBV4-3	16	NA	NA
CASRTSGSAETQYF	TGTGCCAGCAGGACTAGCGGGAGTGCCGAGACCCAGTACTTC	TRBJ2-5	TRBV7-2	14	TRBD2	NA
CASSPLDRGGTEAFF	TGTGCCAGCTCACCACTCGACAGGGGGGGGACTGAAGCTTTCTTT	TRBJ1-1	TRBV18	15	TRBD1	NA
CASRYWTGSGSGANVLTF	TGTGCCAGTCGATACTGGACAGGGTCAGGGTCTGGGGCCAACGTCCTGACTTTC	TRBJ2-6	TRBV19	18	TRBD1	NA
CASSQQTGYDSGNTIYF	TGTGCCAGCAGCCAGCAGACAGGTTACGACTCTGGAAACACCATATATTTT	TRBJ1-3	TRBV3-1/TRBV3-2	17	NA	NA
CASSIGGNSNQPQHF	TGTGCCAGTAGTATCGGAGGGAATAGCAATCAGCCCCAGCATTTT	TRBJ1-5	TRBV19	15	NA	NA
CASSNGQLYGYTF	TGTGCCAGCAGTAATGGACAACTCTATGGCTACACCTTC	TRBJ1-2	TRBV12-3/TRBV12-4	13	NA	NA
CASSVGLAGRNEQFF	TGTGCCAGCAGCGTAGGGCTAGCGGGAAGGAATGAGCAGTTCTTC	TRBJ2-1	TRBV9	15	TRBD2	NA